This T cell receptor (beta chain) was profiled in a study of T cell changes during pregnancy in multiple sclerosis. The data were produced by immunoSEQ multiplex PCR, yet TCRdb's version contains in-frame clones alone and is incomplete. This repertoire shows around 70,000 clones, approximately 90% found once; its top ten account for approximately 1.8%. Germline V gene lookup returns CDR1 SQVTM and CDR2 ANQGSEA. V shed 5 bases and J shed 0 bases, with 7 bases lying between them. This CDR3 region has 13 residues. The sequencing used peripheral blood, collected in the first trimester of pregnancy. The genes are TRBV29-1 and TRBJ2-2; perhaps TRBD2 as D (6 bases). This sequence originates from a female donor in good health, enrolled as a control in a pregnancy study. This chain's CDR3 is CSVLASNTGELFF. The DNA for the CDR3 is TGCAGCGTTCTAGCGTCGAACACCGGGGAGCTGTTTTTT.